Listed below are T cell receptor beta chains from one sample, sequenced in a study of PD-1 blockade in classical Hodgkin lymphoma. TCRdb's copy holds only in-frame clones and misses some; the assay was immunoSEQ multiplex PCR. The data show around 25,000 clones, about four fifths seen once. Source: peripheral blood mononuclear cells (PBMCs), taken before the second cycle of nivolumab. The receptors here all came from a human donor with classical Hodgkin lymphoma. Each CDR3 is given with its conserved first and last residue. Only some rows state a clone size, as once, few, many or a class for expanded clones.

abundance: -; j_gene: TRBJ2-4; v_gene: TRBV4-3; CDR3aa: CASSQDWARGFIQYF
abundance: -; j_gene: TRBJ2-2; v_gene: TRBV10-1; CDR3aa: CASPNRGATPYFNTGELFF
abundance: -; j_gene: TRBJ2-7; v_gene: TRBV11-2; CDR3aa: CASRSLQTVYEQYF
abundance: -; j_gene: TRBJ1-4; v_gene: TRBV25-1; CDR3aa: CASSSTGTVNEKLFF
abundance: -; j_gene: TRBJ2-5; v_gene: TRBV9; CDR3aa: CASSPQSGPGTQYF
abundance: -; j_gene: TRBJ2-6; v_gene: TRBV11-1; CDR3aa: CASSLLLISGANVLTF
abundance: -; j_gene: TRBJ1-5; v_gene: TRBV28; CDR3aa: CASSLFSQSRGFNQPQHF
abundance: -; j_gene: TRBJ1-1; v_gene: TRBV9; CDR3aa: CASSVVDRGLANTEAFF
abundance: -; j_gene: TRBJ2-3; v_gene: TRBV7-3; CDR3aa: CASSLITTDTQYF
abundance: -; j_gene: TRBJ1-5; v_gene: TRBV27; CDR3aa: CASRRAGQGNQPQHF
abundance: -; j_gene: TRBJ1-4; v_gene: TRBV6-6; CDR3aa: CASSYEGESEKLFF
abundance: -; j_gene: TRBJ2-1; v_gene: TRBV27; CDR3aa: CASSFWGDHNEQFF
abundance: -; j_gene: TRBJ2-1; v_gene: TRBV6-1; CDR3aa: CASSEHWGALYNEQFF
abundance: -; j_gene: TRBJ2-7; v_gene: TRBV6-5; CDR3aa: CASSYVGVRAGEQYF
abundance: -; j_gene: TRBJ2-2; v_gene: TRBV7-9; CDR3aa: CASSLAVGGLTGELFF
abundance: -; j_gene: TRBJ1-1; v_gene: TRBV6-5; CDR3aa: CASSRDNQNTEAFF
abundance: -; j_gene: TRBJ2-5; v_gene: TRBV5-4; CDR3aa: CASSSGQGARETQYF
abundance: few; j_gene: TRBJ2-1; v_gene: TRBV11-2; CDR3aa: CASSFNPTNKGEQFF
abundance: few; j_gene: TRBJ2-7; v_gene: TRBV18; CDR3aa: CASSLTPGTRPYYEQYF
abundance: -; j_gene: TRBJ1-2; v_gene: TRBV19; CDR3aa: CASSADGNYGYTF
abundance: -; j_gene: TRBJ2-7; v_gene: TRBV4-2; CDR3aa: CASSPLAASYEQYF
abundance: -; j_gene: TRBJ2-7; v_gene: TRBV7-2; CDR3aa: CASSKESTSTYEQYF
abundance: -; j_gene: TRBJ2-2; v_gene: TRBV7-9; CDR3aa: CASSLVAVASTGELFF
abundance: -; j_gene: TRBJ2-5; v_gene: TRBV7-8; CDR3aa: CASSLQQGYETQYF
abundance: -; j_gene: TRBJ2-7; v_gene: TRBV7-2; CDR3aa: CASSVTGGAVNEQYF
abundance: -; j_gene: TRBJ2-7; v_gene: TRBV5-5; CDR3aa: CASRGAYEQYF
abundance: -; j_gene: TRBJ1-1; v_gene: TRBV7-3; CDR3aa: CASSPEVGTKAFF
abundance: few; j_gene: TRBJ1-4; v_gene: TRBV6-5; CDR3aa: CASSRSGAPNEKLFF
abundance: -; j_gene: TRBJ2-7; v_gene: TRBV27; CDR3aa: CASSSQSPYEQYF
abundance: -; j_gene: TRBJ2-7; v_gene: TRBV2; CDR3aa: CATSWDRGTYEQYF
abundance: once; j_gene: TRBJ2-1; v_gene: TRBV13; CDR3aa: CASSLGRGPYNEQFF